The 24 T cell receptor beta chains below all came from one sample that was sequenced in a study of CD8 T cells in ankylosing spondylitis (dated 2017 in TCRdb). Library creation used 5' RACE. Sequencer: Illumina HiSeq 2500. The public reads were reprocessed in TCRdb via fastp at Q25 and MiXCR, keeping in-frame beta chains. Duplicate CDR3 protein sequences are folded into a single record with the most common DNA and genes. The table for this sample lists 800,000 to 900,000 distinct CDR3 sequences; about 10% of them were counted only once. In total, the top ten clones hold 0.51% of the sample. Their cognate antigens are unknown. Study-wide findings and limitations: Blood from ankylosing spondylitis patients appeared to be characterized by a TCR beta motif composed of under 10 highly homologous amino acid variants.

The sample was blood, either unsorted or a sorted T cell fraction (not recorded which). Receptors were obtained from a male donor with ankylosing spondylitis.

The table lists this clonotype with many counts. The chain is built from TRBV5-1 and TRBJ1-2, with D unclear. This CDR3 region has 14 residues. Germline values: CDR1 SGHRS, CDR2 YFSETQ. V was shortened by 0 bases and J by 0 bases, with 6 bases between the two germline ends. The CDR3 spells CASSLETPNYGYTF. CDR3 DNA sequence: TGCGCCAGCAGCTTGGAAACGCCTAACTATGGCTACACCTTC.

This clonotype was recorded a few times. The rearrangement links TRBV7-2 to TRBJ1-1; no clear D. The length of the CDR3 is 13 residues. Germline V CDR1 and CDR2: SGHTA, FQGNSA. V lost 5 bases to trimming and J lost 0 bases, with 7 bases between them. CDR3 residues: CASSQGMNTEAFF. CDR3 DNA sequence: TGTGCCAGCAGCCAAGGGATGAACACTGAAGCTTTCTTT.

The rearrangement uses TRBV6-1 and TRBJ2-1, with D tentatively TRBD2 (5 bases). Germline-derived CDR1 and CDR2 are MNHNS and SASEGT. The germline V and J ends were trimmed by 1 base and 1 base, with 11 bases remaining between them. This CDR3 spans 16 amino acids. The CDR3 sequence is CASSEVLALSYNEQFF. CDR3 coding DNA: TGTGCCAGCAGTGAAGTTCTAGCTTTATCCTACAATGAGCAGTTCTTC.

This chain links TRBV9 with TRBJ2-5, with TRBD1 matching 8 bases. The CDR3 loop spans 14 amino acids. The ends lost 5 bases at V and 3 bases at J; junction bases unmatched: 6. Germline CDR1 SGDLS, CDR2 YYNGEE. The CDR3 is CASRKGQVEETQYF. The CDR3 DNA reads as TGTGCCAGCAGAAAGGGACAGGTGGAAGAGACCCAGTACTTC. Drawing the rest from reference TRBV9 and TRBJ2-5, the complete variable domain is DSGVTQTPKHLITATGQRVTLRCSPRSGDLSVYWYQQSLDQGLQFLIQYYNGEERAKGNILERFSAQQFPDLHSELNLSSLELGDSALYFCASRKGQVEETQYFGPGTRLLVL.

The chain couples TRBV10-3 to TRBJ2-3; D unclear. Germline assignment: CDR1 ENHRY and CDR2 SYGVKD. The germline V and J ends were trimmed by 10 bases and 4 bases, with 15 bases remaining between them. The CDR3 is made up of 13 amino acids. CDR3 in amino acids: CAKRATTADTQYF. The CDR3 region has the DNA TGTGCCAAAAGGGCCACGACGGCAGATACGCAGTATTTT.

This clonotype has just a few counts. The chain joins TRBV28 to TRBJ2-1, with 10 bases lining up with TRBD2. The CDR3 extends over 15 amino acids. CDR1 is MDHEN, CDR2 SYDVKM, per germline. V dropped 6 bases and J dropped 4; count of bases not matched to a gene: 6. The DNA for the CDR3 is TGTGCCAGCAGCTCTAGCGGGAGTGGATACAATGAGCAGTTCTTC. It yields the protein CASSSSGSGYNEQFF.

On this clonotype: One end of the junction fails to match germline, which may point to a read error. The chain carries TRBV20-1 and TRBJ1-5; no firm D call. Germline CDR1 DFQATT, CDR2 SNEGSKA (reference sequence). The CDR3 is made up of 16 amino acids. CDR3 loop: CCAIEGPQFLSQPQHF. CDR3 DNA sequence: TGCTGTGCTATAGAAGGGCCCCAGTTTCTTTCTCAGCCCCAGCATTTT.

This clonotype has more than one count but fewer than ten. V gene TRBV7-2 combines with J gene TRBJ1-2; 9 positions match TRBD1. Trimming at V came to 4 bases and at J to 8 bases, leaving 5 bases not matched to a gene. Germline-derived CDR1 and CDR2 are SGHTA and FQGNSA. The CDR3 contains 13 residues. The CDR3 is CASSSQTGGGYTF. For the CDR3, the DNA is TGTGCCAGCAGCTCTCAGACAGGGGGAGGCTACACCTTC. Full variable domain (rest looked up from reference TRBV7-2 and TRBJ1-2): GAGVSQSPSNKVTEKGKDVELRCDPISGHTALYWYRQSLGQGLEFLIYFQGNSAPDKSGLPSDRFSAERTGGSVSTLTIQRTQQEDSAVYLCASSSQTGGGYTFGSGTRLTVV.

This clonotype was seen a few times. This chain joins TRBV7-9 and TRBJ1-5, with 10 bases aligning to TRBD1. CDR3 length equals 16 residues. Germline values: CDR1 SEHNR, CDR2 FQNEAQ (reference sequence). With V trimmed by 6 bases and J by 4 bases, 9 bases remained unmatched. CDR3 residues: CASSPTGTGDNQPQHF. In nucleotides, the CDR3 is TGTGCCAGCAGTCCAACCGGGACAGGGGATAATCAGCCCCAGCATTTT. Looking up the rest from reference TRBV7-9 and TRBJ1-5 gives the full variable domain: DTGVSQNPRHKITKRGQNVTFRCDPISEHNRLYWYRQTLGQGPEFLTYFQNEAQLEKSRLLSDRFSAERPKGSFSTLEIQRTEQGDSAMYLCASSPTGTGDNQPQHFGDGTRLSIL.

This clonotype was recorded many times. V is TRBV20-1 and J is TRBJ2-2; 10 bases line up with TRBD2. The V gene end was trimmed by 6 bases and the J gene end by 1 base; junction bases not matched to a gene: 2. There are 14 residues in the CDR3. Looked up from germline, CDR1 is DFQATT and CDR2 is SNEGSKA (reference sequence). DNA for the CDR3: TGCAGTGCGCGGACTAGCGGGAACACCGGGGAGCTGTTTTTT. Translated: CSARTSGNTGELFF.

This clonotype was seen only a few times. The chain combines TRBV27 with TRBJ1-5, with TRBD1 identical over 7 bases. The germline CDR1 and CDR2 sequences are MNHEY and SMNVEV (reference sequence). The CDR3 has 15 residues. V lost 6 bases and J lost 2; bases outside the gene matches: 7. The CDR3 DNA is TGTGCCAGCAGAACCCTCGGACAGGGCAATCAGCCCCAGCATTTT. It is translated as CASRTLGQGNQPQHF.

V usage is TRBV27 and J usage is TRBJ2-7; the D gene is possibly TRBD2 (5 bases). Looked up from germline, CDR1 is MNHEY and CDR2 is SMNVEV (reference sequence). The CDR3 spans 15 residues. Between the trimmed V and J ends, which lost 3 bases and 2 bases, there was a span of 14 bases. CDR3 in amino acids: CASSFLSSRTYEQYF. The DNA for the CDR3 is TGTGCCAGCAGTTTTCTGTCTAGCCGAACCTACGAGCAGTACTTC.

This clonotype has just a few counts. The V gene is TRBV20-1, the J gene TRBJ2-1, with 8 bases fitting TRBD2. CDR1 and CDR2 (germline): DFQATT, SNEGSKA (reference sequence). J gave up 0 bases and V 2 bases, and 3 bases lay outside the gene matches. This CDR3 is 15 amino acids long. CDR3 residues: CSARPGLDSYNEQFF. The CDR3 nucleotides are TGCAGTGCTAGACCGGGACTAGACTCCTACAATGAGCAGTTCTTC.

This clonotype was observed a few times. The rearrangement links TRBV20-1 to TRBJ1-4; D might be TRBD1 (5 bases). Per germline, CDR1 DFQATT and CDR2 SNEGSKA (reference sequence). V lost 3 bases, J lost 8 bases, and 10 bases lay in between. The CDR3 covers 12 residues. As DNA, the CDR3 is TGCAGTGCTAGTAGGGGCGCCGAAAAACTGTTTTTT. This sequence encodes CSASRGAEKLFF.

The genes are TRBV7-2 and TRBJ2-1; 7 nucleotides agree with TRBD1. The germline V gene has CDR1 SGHTA and CDR2 FQGNSA. The CDR3 has 14 residues. The V gene end was trimmed by 3 bases and the J gene end by 3 bases; junction bases not matched to a gene: 2. The DNA for the CDR3 is TGTGCCAGCAGCTTTGACAGGGTCTACAATGAGCAGTTCTTC. Protein sequence: CASSFDRVYNEQFF. The full variable domain, completed using reference TRBV7-2 and TRBJ2-1, is GAGVSQSPSNKVTEKGKDVELRCDPISGHTALYWYRQSLGQGLEFLIYFQGNSAPDKSGLPSDRFSAERTGGSVSTLTIQRTQQEDSAVYLCASSFDRVYNEQFFGPGTRLTVL.

The V gene is TRBV7-9, the J gene TRBJ2-7; a weak D match, TRBD2 (5 bases). V dropped 2 bases and J dropped 1 base, with 9 bases sitting between them. CDR1 is SEHNR, CDR2 FQNEAQ, per germline (reference sequence). This CDR3 contains 14 residues. The CDR3: CASSLMSGSYEQYF. Here the CDR3 DNA reads TGTGCCAGCAGCTTAATGTCGGGATCCTACGAGCAGTACTTC.

The gene calls are TRBV28 and TRBJ2-7, with a weak D call TRBD2 (5 bases). V was trimmed by 2 bases and J by 3 bases, leaving 11 bases between them. Germline V gene sequence: CDR1 MDHEN, CDR2 SYDVKM. The CDR3 sequence is 14 residues long. CDR3 in amino acids: CASSLTAEGYEQYF. DNA of the CDR3: TGTGCCAGCAGTTTAACAGCCGAGGGCTACGAGCAGTACTTC.

The chain employs TRBV7-2 and TRBJ2-1, with 7 bases lining up with TRBD1. V was clipped by 5 bases and J by 8 bases; unmatched bases: 9. Germline V gene lookup returns CDR1 SGHTA and CDR2 FQGNSA. This CDR3 region has 14 residues. The CDR3 DNA is TGTGCCAGCAGCCGGGACAGAATGAACGATGAGCAGTTCTTC. Protein product: CASSRDRMNDEQFF.

The table lists this clonotype with many counts. The CDR3 is CASSLKQTQYF. CDR3 DNA sequence: TGTGCCAGCAGTTTGAAGCAGACCCAGTACTTC. The rearrangement joins TRBV28 to TRBJ2-5, with D unresolved. CDR1 and CDR2 from the germline V gene are MDHEN and SYDVKM. The CDR3 sequence is 11 residues long. Trimming removed 3 bases from V and 6 bases from J, with 5 bases in between.

The chain has TRBV4-3 and TRBJ2-3; D perhaps matches TRBD1 (5 bases). CDR1 and CDR2 from the germline V gene are LGHNA and YSLEER. The V end lost 1 base, the J end lost 4 bases, and 15 bases lay between the germline ends. The CDR3 sequence is 16 residues long. CDR3 coding DNA: TGCGCCAGCAGCCAAGCCCCCCAGGGCCGGGCAGATACGCAGTATTTT. This encodes CASSQAPQGRADTQYF.

V and J are TRBV7-9 and TRBJ2-7; no clear D gene. CDR3 size: 14 residues. Trimming took 5 bases from V and 3 from J, leaving 14 bases between them. Germline V CDR1 and CDR2: SEHNR, FQNEAQ (reference sequence). The CDR3, as DNA: TGTGCCAGCAGCCCTCGGACGGAGAACTACGAGCAGTACTTC. Translation gives CASSPRTENYEQYF.

This sequence joins TRBV27 and TRBJ2-3; tentatively, D is TRBD1 or TRBD2 (7 bases each). This CDR3 contains 14 residues. V lost 8 bases and J lost 5, with 17 bases in between. CDR1 is MNHEY, CDR2 SMNVEV, per germline (reference sequence). The CDR3 sequence: CASAWGGGLDTQYF. CDR3 sequence (DNA): TGTGCCAGCGCCTGGGGAGGGGGCCTAGATACGCAGTATTTT.

On this clonotype: Just one base apart from a much larger clone, this may be a read error. The chain carries TRBV12-3 or TRBV12-4 and TRBJ1-1; the D is unclear. The V end was cut by 5 bases, the J end by 7 bases, with 11 bases between. This CDR3 spans 12 amino acids. In DNA form, the CDR3 reads TGTGCCAGCAGTCGGGTTCTTTTTGAAGCTTTCTTT. Translated: CASSRVLFEAFF.

This clonotype was recorded a few times. The chain recombines TRBV7-2 with TRBJ1-2, with a tentative D call TRBD1 (5 bases). The length of the CDR3 is 15 residues. V was trimmed by 5 bases and J by 5 bases, leaving 18 bases between them. Germline CDR1 SGHTA, CDR2 FQGNSA. Here the CDR3 DNA reads TGTGCCAGCAGCCTACGAGTGGGTCGGGGGTATGGCTACACCTTC. It is translated as CASSLRVGRGYGYTF.